Shown below are 9 T cell receptor beta chains from a single sample sequenced in a study of CXCR3-negative and CXCR3-positive naive CD8 T cells. The study's findings and limits: Researchers report that CXCR3-positive naive cells carry more hydrophobic TRB CDR3s than CXCR3-negative naive cells.

Each TRB cDNA library was prepared by 5' RACE (with UMI labels). TCRdb reprocessed the 5' RACE reads, keeping one entry per CDR3 protein, no DNA. The sample is made up of tens of thousands of distinct CDR3 sequences, and the top ten hold less than 0.85% of it. These receptors' antigens are unknown. The specimen sequenced was naive CXCR3+ CD8+ T cells from blood. Subset here: CD45RO-CCR7+CD27+CD95- naive CD8+ T cells expressing CXCR3 (TNR3+). The receptors derive from a human donor in good health. Some clones in this sample may be carry-over from other donors' samples.

This rearrangement joins TRBV28 to TRBJ2-7. Looked up from germline, CDR1 is MDHEN and CDR2 is SYDVKM. The CDR3 length is 12 residues. CDR3 sequence: CASSFFSNEQYF.

The gene calls are TRBV6-6 and TRBJ2-1. This CDR3 region has 16 residues. The germline gives CDR1 MNHNY, CDR2 SVGAGI (reference sequence). The CDR3 protein is CASSYSMDSAHNEQFF.

The chain is built from TRBV6-1 and TRBJ2-7; the D call of TRBD1 rests on TCRdb alone, since no DNA is present to check it. Germline CDR1 is MNHNS and CDR2 is SASEGT. This CDR3 contains 16 residues. The chain's CDR3 is CASSELGRDRGAEQYF.

The chain employs TRBV9 and TRBJ2-1; TCRdb's D call, TRBD1, is unchecked because there is no DNA. The CDR3 length is 15 residues. The V gene's germline CDR1 is SGDLS and CDR2 YYNGEE. The CDR3 sequence is CASSVEGQLYNEQFF.

V and J are TRBV29-1 and TRBJ2-1; TCRdb picks TRBD1, but there is no DNA to check that call. Germline-derived CDR1 and CDR2 are SQVTM and ANQGSEA. The CDR3 loop spans 15 amino acids. The CDR3 protein is CSVEGLGGAGNEQFF.

The V gene is TRBV4-1, the J gene TRBJ2-7; no DNA is available, so the TRBD2 call from TCRdb remains unchecked. The CDR3 runs to 20 residues. Germline-derived CDR1 and CDR2 are MGHRA and YSYEKL. This chain's CDR3 is CASSRGGFLLAGGYSYEQYF.

This chain's CDR3 is CATSREAQREANEQFF. The J gene is TRBJ2-1, the V gene TRBV15; lacking DNA, the TRBD2 call made by TCRdb goes unchecked. In germline, CDR1 is LNHNV, CDR2 YYDKDF (reference sequence). This CDR3 is 16 amino acids long. The variable domain in full, with the rest retrieved from reference TRBV15 and TRBJ2-1, is DAMVIQNPRYQVTQFGKPVTLSCSQTLNHNVMYWYQQKSSQAPKLLFHYYDKDFNNEADTPDNFQSRRPNTSFCFLDIRSPGLGDTAMYLCATSREAQREANEQFFGPGTRLTVL.

The V gene is TRBV20-1, the J gene TRBJ2-7; TCRdb proposes TRBD2, but this gene call is untestable without DNA. This CDR3 has 15 residues. The germline gives CDR1 DFQATT, CDR2 SNEGSKA (reference sequence). CDR3: CSARGRTSGRFEQYF.

The chain has TRBV28 and TRBJ2-1; there is no DNA to check the TCRdb D call of TRBD1. Per germline, CDR1 MDHEN and CDR2 SYDVKM. This CDR3 is 18 amino acids long. CDR3 region: CASSLGGDRRSSYNEQFF.